This section outlines one T cell receptor beta chain sequence together with its context. CDR3 length: 15 residues. V lost 11 bases, J lost 4 bases, and 13 bases stayed unmatched. Germline V gives CDR1 ENHRY, CDR2 SYGVKD. For every donor, a draw yielded approximately 9.9 milliliters of peripheral blood. The sample is drawn from a study of blood T cells in healthy people across ages. A second about 6 to 12 cycle PCR used barcoded and J-beta primers. MiXCR, run by TCRdb on the 5' RACE reads, gives a single entry per CDR3 protein. The sample includes some 1,800,000 distinct CDR3 sequences, 30% to 40% of them seen just once.

This receptor was taken from a human donor in good health. The chain employs TRBV10-3 and TRBJ2-3; 9 nucleotides match TRBD2. The sequenced sample was blood. The CDR3 is CAPWSAGLAPDTQYF. The CDR3 DNA reads TGTGCCCCATGGTCCGCGGGACTAGCCCCAGATACGCAGTATTTT.